Presented here are 17 T cell receptor beta chains from one specimen sequenced in a study of blood T cell repertoires in COVID-19. Data came from immunoSEQ multiplex PCR; TCRdb stores just in-frame clones and leaves some out. Of some 250,000 clones in the sample, roughly 86% were seen once. The specimen sequenced was peripheral blood. The receptors shown here come from a human donor in a cohort sampled during active COVID-19.

The CDR3 reads CASTEGRRGTTEAFF. In nucleotides, the CDR3 is TGTGCCAGCACCGAGGGTCGCAGGGGCACCACTGAAGCTTTCTTT. This chain connects TRBV2 to TRBJ1-1; the D gene is possibly TRBD1 (6 bases). CDR1 and CDR2 from the germline V gene are SNHLY and FYNNEI. The V end was cut by 7 bases, the J end by 4 bases, with 19 bases between. The length of the CDR3 is 15 residues.

The chain combines TRBV20-1 with TRBJ2-5; D may be TRBD2 (6 bases). The CDR3 loop spans 17 amino acids. The V end lost 3 bases, the J end lost 1 base, and 21 bases lay between the germline ends. CDR1 is DFQATT and CDR2 is SNEGSKA in the germline V gene (reference sequence). CDR3 in amino acids: CSASRGEGGGFQETQYF. As DNA, the CDR3 is TGCAGTGCTAGTCGTGGTGAGGGCGGAGGGTTCCAAGAGACCCAGTACTTC.

The chain uses TRBV7-8 and TRBJ1-1, with 10 bases identical to TRBD1. Germline CDR1 SGHVS, CDR2 FQNEAQ. Trimming cost V 5 bases and J 5 bases; bases outside gene matches: 2. This CDR3 has 13 amino acids. CDR3 in DNA: TGTGCCAGCAGCGCGGACAGGGGGACTGAAGCTTTCTTT. The encoded protein is CASSADRGTEAFF. The complete variable domain, with remaining parts taken from reference TRBV7-8 and TRBJ1-1, reads GAGVSQSPRYKVAKRGQDVALRCDPISGHVSLFWYQQALGQGPEFLTYFQNEAQLDKSGLPSDRFFAERPEGSVSTLKIQRTQQEDSAVYLCASSADRGTEAFFGQGTRLTVV.

V gene TRBV2 combines with J gene TRBJ1-1; D ambiguous. With 7 bases removed from V and 8 bases from J, the gap between germline ends came to 11 bases. The CDR3 spans 11 residues. Germline assignment: CDR1 SNHLY and CDR2 FYNNEI. The CDR3 DNA sequence: TGTGCCAGCACCCCCGAAGCGGAAGCTTTCTTT. It codes for CASTPEAEAFF.

The chain joins TRBV7-2 to TRBJ2-7, with D possibly being TRBD2 (5 bases). CDR3 size: 17 residues. CDR1 and CDR2 from the germline V gene are SGHTA and FQGNSA. The V end lost 5 bases, the J end lost 0 bases, and 20 bases lay between the germline ends. CDR3 sequence (DNA): TGTGCCAGCAGCCTATCCAGAGGAGGCGCGAGCTCCTACGAGCAGTACTTC. It is translated as CASSLSRGGASSYEQYF. The complete variable domain, with remaining parts taken from reference TRBV7-2 and TRBJ2-7, reads GAGVSQSPSNKVTEKGKDVELRCDPISGHTALYWYRQSLGQGLEFLIYFQGNSAPDKSGLPSDRFSAERTGGSVSTLTIQRTQQEDSAVYLCASSLSRGGASSYEQYFGPGTRLTVT.

This clone was recorded once. The chain combines TRBV3-1 (or the pseudogene TRBV3-2) with TRBJ2-3; 10 bases are shared with TRBD2. The germline gives CDR1 LGHDT, CDR2 YNNKEL (reference sequence). The CDR3 runs to 17 residues. V trimming: 1 base; J trimming: 5 bases; junction bases outside the gene matches: 9. CDR3 sequence reads: CASSQAGPSGGLDTQYF. For the CDR3, the DNA is TGTGCCAGCAGCCAAGCGGGGCCTAGCGGGGGACTAGATACGCAGTATTTT.

The V call is TRBV18, the J call TRBJ1-1; 8 nucleotides line up with TRBD1. Germline V gene data show CDR1 as KGHSH and CDR2 as LQKENI. The V segment lost 2 bases and the J segment 6 bases; nucleotides outside the gene matches: 5. The CDR3 length is 14 residues. CDR3: CASSPAGGSAEAFF. Written as DNA, the CDR3 is TGTGCCAGCTCACCAGCAGGGGGCTCCGCTGAAGCTTTCTTT. Full variable domain (outside the CDR3, taken from reference TRBV18 and TRBJ1-1): NAGVMQNPRHLVRRRGQEARLRCSPMKGHSHVYWYRQLPEEGLKFMVYLQKENIIDESGMPKERFSAEFPKEGPSILRIQQVVRGDSAAYFCASSPAGGSAEAFFGQGTRLTVV.

This chain uses TRBV5-1 with TRBJ1-2, with D possibly TRBD1 on 6 matching bases. Trimming stripped 0 bases from V and 3 bases from J, with 9 bases between. This CDR3 is 14 amino acids long. The germline CDR1 and CDR2 sequences are SGHRS and YFSETQ. The CDR3 loop is CASSLAQGDYGYTF. Written as DNA, the CDR3 is TGCGCCAGCAGCTTGGCACAGGGAGACTATGGCTACACCTTC.

This chain joins TRBV5-4 and TRBJ2-5, with TRBD2 matching over 10 bases. Germline CDR1 is SGHNT and CDR2 is YYREEE (reference sequence). After removal of 6 bases from V and 4 bases from J, the junction contained 3 bases not matched to a gene. The CDR3 consists of 13 residues. CDR3 in DNA: TGTGCCAGCACGCCTAGCGGGGGAGAGACCCAGTACTTC. Its protein is CASTPSGGETQYF.

This clone was observed a single time. The chain recombines TRBV9 with TRBJ1-6; D call uncertain. The length of the CDR3 is 16 residues. V lost 0 bases and J 7 bases, leaving 14 bases between the germline ends. Germline loops: CDR1 SGDLS, CDR2 YYNGEE. CDR3 in DNA: TGTGCCAGCAGCGTAGGGTCCTGGGAGATAAATTCACCCCTCCACTTT. Translated: CASSVGSWEINSPLHF.

This chain connects TRBV5-6 to TRBJ1-1; D gene ambiguous. Germline loops: CDR1 SGHDT, CDR2 YYEEEE. Trimming cost V 1 base and J 8 bases, with 9 bases left between them. This CDR3 region has 12 residues. CDR3 region: CASSLIAQEAFF. The CDR3 bases are TGTGCCAGCAGCTTGATCGCACAAGAAGCTTTCTTT.

The chain couples TRBV7-8 to TRBJ1-1; 7 positions match TRBD1. Germline V gene sequence: CDR1 SGHVS, CDR2 FQNEAQ. CDR3 length: 14 amino acids. V dropped 5 bases and J dropped 0; count of bases not matched to a gene: 3. The DNA for the CDR3 is TGTGCCAGCAGCGCGGGACAGCTGAACACTGAAGCTTTCTTT. Its translation is CASSAGQLNTEAFF.

Written as DNA, the CDR3 is TGTGCCACCAGCAGCCCCCCAGGGTACCAGTACTTC. Translating it yields CATSSPPGYQYF. The rearrangement uses TRBV15 and TRBJ2-5; D is perhaps TRBD1 (5 bases). The V gene lost 3 bases and the J gene lost 10 bases, with 12 bases spanning the gap. This CDR3 contains 12 residues. In germline, CDR1 is LNHNV, CDR2 YYDKDF (reference sequence).

This chain connects TRBV7-2 to TRBJ2-1; D not resolved. The germline CDR1 and CDR2 sequences are SGHTA and FQGNSA. Trimming cost V 3 bases and J 6 bases, with 3 bases left between them. The CDR3 is 11 residues long. CDR3 sequence reads: CASSFRNEQFF. CDR3 in DNA: TGTGCCAGCAGCTTCCGCAATGAGCAGTTCTTC.

The CDR3 bases are TGTGCCATCAGTGATACAGGGAGCTCCTACGAGCAGTACTTC. As protein: CAISDTGSSYEQYF. The chain recombines TRBV10-3 with TRBJ2-7, with a weak D call TRBD1 (6 bases). Trimming cost V 3 bases and J 0 bases, with 9 bases left between them. The CDR3 consists of 14 residues. The germline V gene has CDR1 ENHRY and CDR2 SYGVKD.

The V gene is TRBV7-7, the J gene TRBJ2-7; 9 nucleotides align to TRBD2. The CDR3 runs to 16 residues. From germline, CDR1 is SSHAT and CDR2 FNYEAQ (reference sequence). J was trimmed by 0 bases and V by 6 bases; bases with no gene match: 9. DNA for the CDR3: TGTGCCAGCAGTACGGGGCTAGCGGGGAGCTCCTACGAGCAGTACTTC. Residues: CASSTGLAGSSYEQYF.

The chain carries TRBV4-3 and TRBJ2-7; D possibly corresponds to TRBD1 (5 bases). The CDR3 contains 19 residues. Germline CDR1 and CDR2: LGHNA and YSLEER. V lost 0 bases and J 0 bases, leaving 21 bases between the germline ends. The CDR3 loop reads CASSQELWGVRALSYEQYF. In nucleotides, the CDR3 is TGCGCCAGCAGCCAAGAACTCTGGGGTGTCAGGGCGCTCTCCTACGAGCAGTACTTC.